This T cell receptor beta chain was recovered during a study of cytomegalovirus exposure and HLA in healthy donors. Study-wide results and limits: A few chains linked to CMV were shown in vitro to be specific for CMV antigens. Reports state that TCR beta sequences accurately predicted most subjects' HLA-A and HLA-B alleles. Across all donors, roughly uniform sequencing depth was an assumption of the presence/absence analyses. CMV serostatus stood as the only immune exposure information on hand.

The PCR employed 60 Vbeta primers together with 13 Jbeta primers. Clones were sequenced by immunoSEQ multiplex PCR, and TCRdb holds only the in-frame ones, with some missing. The sample has approximately 170,000 clones, approximately 59% seen once. With regard to this clone: As yet, its antigen is unknown.

The germline V gene encodes CDR1 MNHEY and CDR2 SVGAGI. There are 15 residues in the CDR3. V was pared by 6 bases and J by 1 base, with 7 bases of the junction left unmatched. The sample consisted of PBMCs. This TCR was sampled from a man aged 40-49 years in good health and CMV-seronegative. This chain connects TRBV6-5 to TRBJ2-3; 7 nucleotides line up with TRBD2. CDR3 region: CASSPGRAGTDTQYF. The CDR3 DNA is TGTGCCAGCAGCCCTGGGAGGGCCGGCACAGATACGCAGTATTTT.